This T cell receptor (beta chain) came from a study of Ad26.COV2.S vaccination and SARS-CoV-2 variants. General study results and limits: Vaccine and placebo groups showed comparable non-spike TCR breadth. The authors reported substantial breadth in spike-specific CD8+ and CD4+ T cell responses after vaccination. Responses of T cells in total may have been underestimated by the TCR breadth and depth analyses. Recipients given vaccine exceeded placebo recipients in spike-specific TCR breadth.

Treatment here: about 20 received Ad26.COV2.S at low or high dose, single or two shots; about 5 received placebo; per-sample allocation not given. Collection of the samples took place on day 63 after the first injection of vaccine or placebo. The table came from immunoSEQ multiplex PCR; TCRdb's copy has only in-frame clones and leaves some out. The sample shows approximately 500,000 clones, roughly nine tenths of them seen only once. The CDR3 loop spans 16 amino acids. V shed 3 bases and J shed 0 bases, with 12 bases lying between them. Germline V gene data show CDR1 as SGHVS and CDR2 as FQNEAQ. In the case of this clone: Its antigen is as yet unknown.

The specimen was peripheral blood, collected in a trial of Ad26.COV2.S vaccine versus placebo. This TCR was sampled from a person between 18 and 59 years old who received the Ad26.COV2.S COVID-19 vaccine or a placebo. The gene calls are TRBV7-8 and TRBJ2-1, with unresolved D. The CDR3, as DNA: TGTGCCAGCAGCTTCCCCGATTTAAGCTCCTACAATGAGCAGTTCTTC. The encoded protein is CASSFPDLSSYNEQFF.